This passage covers 4 T cell receptor beta chains from one sample sequenced in a study of blood T cell repertoires in COVID-19. TCRdb's copy holds only in-frame clones and misses some; the assay was immunoSEQ multiplex PCR. Of about 80,000 clones in the sample, approximately 89% were seen once. What was sequenced was peripheral blood. The source of these receptors is a woman older than 75 with acute or convalescent COVID-19.

This clone has only one observation. V gene TRBV9 combines with J gene TRBJ1-1; perhaps TRBD1 as D (6 bases). The CDR3 is made up of 16 amino acids. V lost 4 bases, J lost 0 bases, and 16 bases lay in between. Germline V gene lookup returns CDR1 SGDLS and CDR2 YYNGEE. DNA for the CDR3: TGTGCCAGCAGCCCCCGGGACATTTTCATGAACACTGAAGCTTTCTTT. Amino acids: CASSPRDIFMNTEAFF. The full variable domain, with the rest looked up from reference TRBV9 and TRBJ1-1, is DSGVTQTPKHLITATGQRVTLRCSPRSGDLSVYWYQQSLDQGLQFLIQYYNGEERAKGNILERFSAQQFPDLHSELNLSSLELGDSALYFCASSPRDIFMNTEAFFGQGTRLTVV.

J is TRBJ2-3 and V is TRBV6-2 or TRBV6-3; D call uncertain. V was trimmed by 4 bases and J by 0 bases, leaving 2 bases between them. The V gene's germline CDR1 is MNHEY and CDR2 SVGEGT. This CDR3 comprises 12 residues. This CDR3 is CASSSSTDTQYF. CDR3 coding DNA: TGTGCCAGCAGTTCTAGCACAGATACGCAGTATTTT.

The chain combines TRBV21-1 with TRBJ1-1; the table calls TRBD1, which could not be checked here. TRBV21-1 is a pseudogene segment. This CDR3 contains 14 residues. CDR3: CATRRGGTNTEAFF. For the CDR3, the DNA is TGTGCCACCCGCAGAGGGGGTACAAACACTGAAGCTTTCTTT.

The chain joins TRBV15 to TRBJ1-6; 7 bases agree with TRBD1. The length of the CDR3 is 14 residues. The junction had 4 bases not matched to a gene; V was cut back by 1 base and J by 10 bases. Germline V gene sequence: CDR1 LNHNV, CDR2 YYDKDF (reference sequence). The CDR3 protein is CATSRGRGDSPLHF. Here the CDR3 DNA reads TGTGCCACCAGCAGAGGCAGGGGGGACTCACCCCTCCACTTT.